The present T cell receptor (beta chain) was sequenced within a study of human T cells and chemical hapten exposure. Study summary: Cases of alopecia areata, totalis or universalis occurred in a predominantly female patient group. Study findings and constraints: Donors had alopecia, so their immune response may differ from healthy people's.

About this clonotype: Its antigen is still unknown.

MiXCR was run by TCRdb on the RACE reads, yielding one entry per CDR3 protein. The sample contains more than 100,000 distinct CDR3 sequences, approximately 15% of which appear only once. This CDR3 is 14 amino acids long. V lost 3 bases, J lost 3 bases, and 13 bases lay in between. Germline V gives CDR1 SGHDT, CDR2 YYEEEE. As to time point: patch test 1, 2 weeks after DPC sensitization. The treatment here: therapeutic diphenylcyclopropenone sensitization with weekly scalp DPC. This sequence joins TRBV5-6 and TRBJ2-7; a possible D gene is TRBD2 (5 bases). The source was whole blood, collected in connection with sensitization to the hapten diphenylcyclopropenone (DPC). The receptor was isolated from a man younger than 35 with alopecia areata. Some clones in this sample may be carry-over from other donors' samples. CDR3 sequence reads: CASSYDGNSYEQYF. DNA of the CDR3: TGTGCCAGCAGCTACGACGGGAATAGCTACGAGCAGTACTTC. Combining the CDR3 with reference TRBV5-6 and TRBJ2-7 gives the whole variable domain DAGVTQSPTHLIKTRGQQVTLRCSPKSGHDTVSWYQQALGQGPQFIFQYYEEEERQRGNFPDRFSGHQFPNYSSELNVNALLLGDSALYLCASSYDGNSYEQYFGPGTRLTVT.